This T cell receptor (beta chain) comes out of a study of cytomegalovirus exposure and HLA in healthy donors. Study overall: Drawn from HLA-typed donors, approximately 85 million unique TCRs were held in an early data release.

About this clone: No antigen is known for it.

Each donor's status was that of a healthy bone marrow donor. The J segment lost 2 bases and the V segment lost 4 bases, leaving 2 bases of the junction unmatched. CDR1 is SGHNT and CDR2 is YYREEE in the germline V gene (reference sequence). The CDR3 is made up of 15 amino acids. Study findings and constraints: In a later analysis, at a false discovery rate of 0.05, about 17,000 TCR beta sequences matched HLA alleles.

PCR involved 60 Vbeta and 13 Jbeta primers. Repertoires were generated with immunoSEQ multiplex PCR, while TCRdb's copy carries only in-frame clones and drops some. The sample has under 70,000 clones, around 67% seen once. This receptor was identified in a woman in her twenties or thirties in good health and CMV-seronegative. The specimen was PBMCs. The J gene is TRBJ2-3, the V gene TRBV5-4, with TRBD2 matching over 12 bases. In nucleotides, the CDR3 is TGTGCCAGCAGCCCTAGCGGGGGGGCCACAGATACGCAGTATTTT. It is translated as CASSPSGGATDTQYF.